The 14 T cell receptor beta chains below all came from one sample that was sequenced in a study of blood T cell repertoires in COVID-19. Libraries were prepared by immunoSEQ multiplex PCR; TCRdb keeps only in-frame clonotypes and omits some of them. The table shows roughly 180,000 clones, with about 85% occurring only once. Sequenced input: peripheral blood. Every receptor here comes from a woman in her forties or fifties with COVID-19, enrolled during active disease.

The CDR3 DNA reads as TGTGCCAGCAGCCTGACAGGGAACCAAGAGACCCAGTACTTC. Translated: CASSLTGNQETQYF. The V and J genes are TRBV7-3 and TRBJ2-5; 7 positions match TRBD1. Germline values: CDR1 SGHTA, CDR2 FQGTGA. The CDR3 contains 14 residues. V shed 5 bases and J 0 bases; nucleotides not matched to a gene: 3.

This clone was seen a few times. Additional DNA sequences in this sample encode the identical CDR3. This chain joins TRBV12-3 or TRBV12-4 and TRBJ1-5; TRBD1 might be the D (5 bases). The CDR3 runs to 13 residues. Trimming took 3 bases from V and 7 from J, leaving 10 bases between them. The CDR3 region is CASSFGAGQPQHF. The CDR3, as DNA: TGTGCCAGCAGTTTTGGGGCTGGACAGCCCCAGCATTTT.

The chain has TRBV23-1 and TRBJ1-5, with 8 bases matching TRBD1. TRBV23-1 is assigned to the ORF class and has an uncertain function. J was trimmed by 3 bases and V by 2 bases; bases with no gene match: 3. There are 15 residues in the CDR3. The CDR3 bases are TGCGCCAGCAGTCAAGGGACAGGCCTCAATCAGCCCCAGCATTTT. It encodes CASSQGTGLNQPQHF.

V gene TRBV6-2 or TRBV6-3 combines with J gene TRBJ2-2, with 8 positions matching TRBD2. The CDR3 consists of 15 residues. V gave up 3 bases and J gave up 4 bases; unmatched junction bases: 4. Germline V gene sequence: CDR1 MNHEY, CDR2 SVGEGT. The CDR3 spells CASSYRRGATGELFF. The CDR3 region has the DNA TGTGCCAGCAGTTATCGGCGGGGGGCCACCGGGGAGCTGTTTTTT.

The rearrangement joins TRBV7-2 to TRBJ2-7; TRBD1 is a possible D gene (5 bases). The CDR3 spans 13 residues. The V end lost 5 bases, the J end lost 4 bases, and 12 bases lay between the germline ends. Germline V gives CDR1 SGHTA, CDR2 FQGNSA. The CDR3 here is CASSRNRGYEQYF. The CDR3 region has the DNA TGTGCCAGCAGCAGGAATAGGGGTTACGAGCAGTACTTC.

V usage is TRBV5-4 and J usage is TRBJ2-7; 7 positions match TRBD1. CDR3 length equals 15 residues. The trim removed 4 bases at V and 3 bases at J, leaving 10 bases unmatched. The germline V gene has CDR1 SGHNT and CDR2 YYREEE (reference sequence). The CDR3 sequence: CASSDATGPGYEQYF. CDR3 coding DNA: TGTGCCAGCAGCGATGCGACAGGGCCGGGCTACGAGCAGTACTTC.

The chain carries TRBV20-1 and TRBJ2-3; 11 bases match TRBD2. CDR3 length: 14 residues. The V gene's germline CDR1 is DFQATT and CDR2 SNEGSKA (reference sequence). J lost 7 bases, V lost 3 bases, and 6 bases had no gene match. The CDR3 DNA is TGCAGTGCTAGTGTAGCGGGGGGGCCTTATACGCAGTATTTT. Its translation: CSASVAGGPYTQYF.

The chain recombines TRBV4-2 with TRBJ1-5; the D gene is possibly TRBD1 (5 bases). This CDR3 has 15 residues. Trimming stripped 1 base from V and 2 bases from J, with 9 bases between. Germline CDR1 LGHNA, CDR2 YNFKEQ. Here the CDR3 DNA reads TGTGCCAGCAGCCAAGTCGGGGGGGGCAATCAGCCCCAGCATTTT. Amino acid sequence: CASSQVGGGNQPQHF.

The chain couples TRBV30 to TRBJ1-1; possibly TRBD1 for D (5 bases). The CDR3 extends over 14 amino acids. V was clipped by 3 bases and J by 3 bases, with 14 bases between them. The germline gives CDR1 GTSNPN, CDR2 SVGIG (reference sequence). As DNA, the CDR3 is TGTGCCTGGAGCCCCAGGGCAAGACACACTGAAGCTTTCTTT. Translated, it gives CAWSPRARHTEAFF.

This clone showed up just a few times. This chain uses TRBV3-1 (or the pseudogene TRBV3-2) with TRBJ1-2; 7 bases match TRBD1. The CDR3 consists of 14 residues. The V segment lost 0 bases and the J segment 4 bases; nucleotides outside the gene matches: 2. Germline loops: CDR1 LGHDT, CDR2 YNNKEL (reference sequence). The CDR3 bases are TGTGCCAGCAGCCAAGATACAGGGGCCTATGGCTACACCTTC. Its translation is CASSQDTGAYGYTF.

The chain is built from TRBV14 and TRBJ2-3; 13 bases are shared with TRBD2. V lost 4 bases and J lost 5; bases outside the gene matches: 6. From germline, CDR1 is SGHDN and CDR2 FVKESK. This CDR3 is built from 16 residues. The CDR3 is CASSRILAGGRDTQYF. Here the CDR3 DNA reads TGTGCCAGCAGCCGTATACTAGCGGGGGGGCGAGATACGCAGTATTTT.

The gene calls are TRBV7-2 and TRBJ1-1, with TRBD1 identical over 7 bases. J gave up 5 bases and V 4 bases, and 7 bases lay outside the gene matches. Germline V CDR1 and CDR2: SGHTA, FQGNSA. This CDR3 has 14 residues. This chain's CDR3 is CASSSRQGSTEAFF. DNA of the CDR3: TGTGCCAGCAGCTCCAGACAGGGTTCGACTGAAGCTTTCTTT.

The rearrangement links TRBV5-1 to TRBJ1-4; TRBD1 matches 10 bases. V lost 5 bases and J lost 3; bases outside the gene matches: 7. This CDR3 comprises 16 residues. Germline V gene sequence: CDR1 SGHRS, CDR2 YFSETQ. The CDR3 loop reads CASRDGTGAPNEKLFF. In nucleotides, the CDR3 is TGCGCCAGCAGGGACGGGACAGGGGCCCCTAATGAAAAACTGTTTTTT.

V and J are TRBV4-1 and TRBJ2-7, with a possible D match to TRBD2 (6 bases). The CDR3 length is 14 residues. Trimming removed 5 bases from V and 0 bases from J, with 11 bases in between. From germline, CDR1 is MGHRA and CDR2 YSYEKL. The CDR3 DNA reads TGCGCCAGCAGCTCGTCGGGGGTCTCCTACGAGCAGTACTTC. Residues: CASSSSGVSYEQYF.